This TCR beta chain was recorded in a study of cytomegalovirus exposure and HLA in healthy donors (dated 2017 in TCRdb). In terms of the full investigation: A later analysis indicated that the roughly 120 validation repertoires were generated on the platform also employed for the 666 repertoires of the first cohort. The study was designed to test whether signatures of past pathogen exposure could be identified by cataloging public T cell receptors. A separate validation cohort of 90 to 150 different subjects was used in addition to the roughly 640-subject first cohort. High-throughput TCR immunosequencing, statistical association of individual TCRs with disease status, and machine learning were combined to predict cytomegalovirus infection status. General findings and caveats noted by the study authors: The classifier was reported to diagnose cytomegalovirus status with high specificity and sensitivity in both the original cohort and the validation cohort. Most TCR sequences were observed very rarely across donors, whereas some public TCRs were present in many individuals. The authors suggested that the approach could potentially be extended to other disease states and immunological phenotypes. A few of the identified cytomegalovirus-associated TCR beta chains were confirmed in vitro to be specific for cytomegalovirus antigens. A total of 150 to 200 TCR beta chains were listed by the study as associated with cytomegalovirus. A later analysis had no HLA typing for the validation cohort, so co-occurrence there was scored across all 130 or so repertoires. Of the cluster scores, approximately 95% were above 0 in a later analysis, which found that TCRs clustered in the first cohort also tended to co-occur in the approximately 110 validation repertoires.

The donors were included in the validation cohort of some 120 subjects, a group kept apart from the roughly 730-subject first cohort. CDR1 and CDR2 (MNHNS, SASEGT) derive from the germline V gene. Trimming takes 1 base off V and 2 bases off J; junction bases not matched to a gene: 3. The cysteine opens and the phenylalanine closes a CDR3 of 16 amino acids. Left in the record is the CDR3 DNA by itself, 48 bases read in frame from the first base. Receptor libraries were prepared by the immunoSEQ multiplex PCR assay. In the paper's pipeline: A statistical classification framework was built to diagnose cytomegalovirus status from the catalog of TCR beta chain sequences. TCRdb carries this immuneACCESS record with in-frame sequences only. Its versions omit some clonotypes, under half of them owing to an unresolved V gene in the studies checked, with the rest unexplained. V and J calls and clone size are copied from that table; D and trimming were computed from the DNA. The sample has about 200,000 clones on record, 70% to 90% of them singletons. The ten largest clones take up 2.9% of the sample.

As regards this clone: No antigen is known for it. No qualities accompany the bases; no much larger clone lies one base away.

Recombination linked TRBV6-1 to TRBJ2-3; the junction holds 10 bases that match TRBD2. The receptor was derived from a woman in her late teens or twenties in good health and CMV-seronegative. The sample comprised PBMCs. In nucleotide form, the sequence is TGTGCCAGCAGTGAAGAGCTAGCGGGAGACACAGATACGCAGTATTTT. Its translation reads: CASSEELAGDTDTQYF.